Sequencing of this T cell receptor beta chain was carried out in a study of T cell responses to AZD1222 COVID-19 vaccine. Here immunoSEQ multiplex PCR was the method, and the copy in TCRdb shows in-frame clones only, minus some. The sample has approximately 270,000 clones; 94% are singletons. The CDR3 spans 14 residues. V shed 2 bases and J 3 bases; nucleotides not matched to a gene: 3. The germline gives CDR1 MDHEN, CDR2 SYDVKM. With regard to this clone: Its antigen is as yet unknown.

Study-wide results and limits: Females outnumbered males among donors, who were mostly white British; clonal diversity was possibly underestimated.

V gene TRBV28 combines with J gene TRBJ2-7; 8 bases are a match to TRBD2. This receptor was identified in an adult who received the AZD1222 COVID-19 vaccine. Source: peripheral blood, taken 28 days after the second AZD1222 dose. The CDR3 protein is CASSLIGRGYEQYF. Here the CDR3 DNA reads TGTGCCAGCAGTTTAATCGGGAGGGGCTACGAGCAGTACTTC.